The 24 T cell receptor beta chains below come from one sample, sequenced in a study of lung T cells in sarcoidosis with Löfgren's syndrome. TCRdb re-derived calls from the reads in MiXCR, one entry per CDR3 protein. The profile covers thousands of distinct CDR3 sequences, with around a fifth appearing a single time and about 26% taken by the ten largest. Sequences were obtained from CD4+ T cells from bronchoalveolar lavage fluid. These receptors were obtained from a human donor with sarcoidosis (Löfgren's syndrome or another form), or a control subject (not recorded which).

This clonotype was recorded at least ten times. The V call is TRBV4-2, the J call TRBJ2-3; TRBD2 matches 15 bases. This CDR3 has 18 amino acids. V lost 3 bases, J lost 1 base, and 5 bases stayed unmatched. Germline CDR1 is LGHNA and CDR2 is YNFKEQ. The CDR3 spells CASSHGLAGGPGTDTQYF. In nucleotides, the CDR3 is TGTGCCAGCAGCCACGGACTAGCGGGGGGGCCCGGCACAGATACGCAGTATTTT.

CDR3 loop: CASSPVQGAGETQYF. The CDR3 DNA is TGCGCCAGCAGCCCCGTCCAGGGGGCGGGAGAGACCCAGTACTTC. The rearrangement uses TRBV5-1 and TRBJ2-5, with 8 positions matching TRBD1. This CDR3 has 15 residues. Per the germline V gene, CDR1 is SGHRS and CDR2 is YFSETQ. Germline trimming cut 4 bases from V and 4 bases from J; bases unmatched to any gene: 9. The variable domain in full, with the rest retrieved from reference TRBV5-1 and TRBJ2-5, is KAGVTQTPRYLIKTRGQQVTLSCSPISGHRSVSWYQQTPGQGLQFLFEYFSETQRNKGNFPGRFSGRQFSNSRSEMNVSTLELGDSALYLCASSPVQGAGETQYFGPGTRLLVL.

This sequence joins TRBV7-9 and TRBJ1-5, with a possible D match to TRBD1 (5 bases). The CDR3 is 15 residues long. V shed 4 bases and J shed 4 bases, with 14 bases lying between them. CDR1 is SEHNR and CDR2 is FQNEAQ in the germline V gene (reference sequence). Written as DNA, the CDR3 is TGTGCCAGCAGCTGGGGGACCGGGGGTAATCAGCCCCAGCATTTT. Its translation: CASSWGTGGNQPQHF.

V and J are TRBV5-4 and TRBJ2-5; D gene uncertain. The CDR3 totals 13 residues. V lost 2 bases, J lost 5 bases, and 10 bases lay in between. Germline CDR1 reads SGHNT; CDR2 reads YYREEE (reference sequence). CDR3 protein: CASSFSVWETQYF. The CDR3 coding sequence is TGTGCCAGCAGCTTTAGTGTTTGGGAGACCCAGTACTTC.

The rearrangement uses TRBV11-1 and TRBJ1-1; possibly TRBD1 for D (6 bases). This CDR3 spans 15 amino acids. Germline V CDR1 and CDR2: SGHAT, FQDESV (reference sequence). Trimming stripped 1 base from V and 7 bases from J, with 16 bases between. For the CDR3, the DNA is TGTGCCAGCAGCTTAGGGGGGGCTCCTATAAATGAAGCTTTCTTT. As protein: CASSLGGAPINEAFF.

This clonotype was detected ten times or more. The rearrangement joins TRBV10-1 to TRBJ2-1; TRBD2 matches 14 bases. This CDR3 region has 16 residues. The V gene end was trimmed by 5 bases and the J gene end by 7 bases; junction bases not matched to a gene: 7. Germline values: CDR1 WNHNN, CDR2 SYGVQD (reference sequence). DNA for the CDR3: TGCGCCAGCAGTATCCAGACTAGCGGGGGGGGGAATGAGCAGTTCTTC. Encoded protein: CASSIQTSGGGNEQFF.

Comments on this clonotype: A much larger clone differs by one base, so this may be a read error. V and J are TRBV20-1 and TRBJ2-5; D is perhaps TRBD2 (5 bases). CDR1 and CDR2 from the germline V gene are DFQATT and SNEGSKA (reference sequence). V was clipped by 2 bases and J by 2 bases, with 9 bases between them. The CDR3 length is 13 residues. CDR3 sequence reads: CSARRRGQETQYF. The CDR3 DNA sequence: TGCAGTGCTAGAAGACGGGGACAAGAGACCCAGTACTTC.

This clonotype was found many times. One junction end does not reproduce the germline sequence, and a read error may be involved. The chain recombines TRBV6-6 with TRBJ2-5, with unresolved D. The germline gives CDR1 MNHNY, CDR2 SVGAGI (reference sequence). CDR3 length: 11 amino acids. CDR3 DNA: TGTGCCAGCAGTTACCGGCAGGAACACCACTTC. Translating it yields CASSYRQEHHF.

This clonotype was observed a few times. The chain uses TRBV2 and TRBJ2-7, with 7 bases matching TRBD1. The ends lost 4 bases at V and 3 bases at J; junction bases unmatched: 3. This CDR3 comprises 13 residues. Germline V gene data show CDR1 as SNHLY and CDR2 as FYNNEI. The CDR3 spells CASSVRDSYEQYF. The CDR3 DNA reads as TGTGCCAGCAGTGTAAGGGACAGCTACGAGCAGTACTTC.

Relative to its sample, this clonotype is medium-sized (0.01 to 0.1%). The chain links TRBV7-2 to TRBJ2-3, with 16 bases aligning to TRBD2. The CDR3 is 18 residues long. Germline V gene lookup returns CDR1 SGHTA and CDR2 FQGNSA. The junction had 6 bases not matched to a gene; V was cut back by 1 base and J by 5 bases. The CDR3: CASSLVGTSGGALDTQYF. The CDR3 bases are TGTGCCAGCAGCTTAGTTGGGACTAGCGGGGGGGCCTTAGATACGCAGTATTTT.

This clonotype has at least ten counts. The gene calls are TRBV10-3 and TRBJ2-1, with 9 bases identical to TRBD2. CDR1 and CDR2 (germline): ENHRY, SYGVKD. V lost 10 bases to trimming and J lost 7 bases; unmatched junction nucleotides: 11. The CDR3 covers 14 residues. The CDR3: CATIAGESLNEQFF. In DNA, the CDR3 is TGTGCCACTATAGCGGGGGAGTCACTGAATGAGCAGTTCTTC.

Sample share makes this clonotype medium-sized. J is TRBJ2-2 and V is TRBV2, with D perhaps TRBD1 (6 bases). V gave up 0 bases and J gave up 5 bases, with 10 bases separating them. The CDR3 totals 15 residues. Germline CDR1 and CDR2: SNHLY and FYNNEI. The CDR3 spells CASSEARTATGELFF. The CDR3 coding sequence is TGTGCCAGCAGTGAAGCGCGGACAGCTACCGGGGAGCTGTTTTTT.

This clonotype occurred a few times. The CDR3 coding sequence is TGTGCCATCAGTGAGAGGGGGTTCACTGAAGCTTTCTTT. Protein sequence: CAISERGFTEAFF. The rearrangement uses TRBV10-3 and TRBJ1-1, with D perhaps matching TRBD1 (6 bases). The ends were cut back, 2 bases at V and 4 bases at J, with 8 bases in the middle. CDR1 and CDR2 from the germline V gene are ENHRY and SYGVKD. This CDR3 is 13 amino acids long.

Many counts were recorded for this clonotype. The genes are TRBV4-1 and TRBJ1-5, with D possibly being TRBD1 (6 bases). Germline V lookup: CDR1 MGHRA, CDR2 YSYEKL. The CDR3 sequence is 16 residues long. Trimming left V 4 bases short and J 3 bases short, with 16 bases between. DNA of the CDR3: TGCGCCAGCAGCCCCATACCACAGGGTAACAATCAGCCCCAGCATTTT. Amino acid sequence: CASSPIPQGNNQPQHF.

DNA of the CDR3: TGTGCCACCAGTGATCGGGTGGGGGATCAGCCCCAGCATTTT. This sequence encodes CATSDRVGDQPQHF. V is TRBV24-1 and J is TRBJ1-5, with D possibly being TRBD1 (5 bases). The germline V gene has CDR1 KGHDR and CDR2 SFDVKD. V was trimmed by 3 bases and J by 5 bases, leaving 10 bases between them. CDR3 length: 14 residues.

Comment on this clonotype: A single base separates this from a much larger clone, so it may be a read error. This chain uses TRBV3-1 with TRBJ2-7; the D call may be TRBD1 or TRBD2 (5 bases each). CDR1 is LGHDT, CDR2 YNNKEL, per germline (reference sequence). V was shortened by 1 base and J by 3 bases, with 10 bases between the two germline ends. CDR3 length: 14 amino acids. The CDR3: CASSQGDGFYEQYF. As DNA, the CDR3 is TGTGCCAGCAGCCAAGGGGACGGCTTCTACGAGCAGTACTTC.

With respect to this clonotype: A much larger clone differs from this one at a single base, so this may be a read error. The chain has TRBV7-3 and TRBJ1-1; D uncertain. The CDR3 contains 13 residues. The germline CDR1 and CDR2 sequences are SGHTA and FQGTGA. CDR3 amino acids: CVSSNSGGTEAFF. The CDR3, as DNA: TGTGTCAGCAGCAACAGCGGAGGGACTGAAGCTTTCTTT.

The rearrangement links TRBV4-1 to TRBJ2-4; the match to TRBD1 covers 7 bases. CDR3 length: 15 residues. V lost 0 bases, J lost 6 bases, and 5 bases stayed unmatched. CDR1 and CDR2 (germline): MGHRA, YSYEKL. The CDR3 is CASSQEDRAGNIQYF. CDR3 nucleotide sequence: TGCGCCAGCAGCCAAGAAGACAGGGCGGGAAACATTCAGTACTTC.

This clonotype has ten or more counts. The chain joins TRBV7-2 to TRBJ2-5; D is unclear. The CDR3 has 13 amino acids. Looked up from germline, CDR1 is SGHTA and CDR2 is FQGNSA. V lost 2 bases to trimming and J lost 5 bases, with 9 bases between them. The DNA for the CDR3 is TGTGCCAGCAGCTTAAGCAAGGTGGAGACCCAGTACTTC. Its protein is CASSLSKVETQYF.

This clonotype is deemed medium-sized. The chain combines TRBV28 with TRBJ1-1; tentative D call: TRBD1 (6 bases). The CDR3 is 14 amino acids. Germline loops: CDR1 MDHEN, CDR2 SYDVKM. Trimming cost V 6 bases and J 4 bases, with 15 bases left between them. In nucleotides, the CDR3 is TGTGCCAGCAGACTTAGACAGGTTTCCACTGAAGCTTTCTTT. It codes for CASRLRQVSTEAFF.

The table lists this clonotype with a few counts. This sequence joins TRBV27 and TRBJ1-3; the D gene is possibly TRBD1 (5 bases). From germline, CDR1 is MNHEY and CDR2 SMNVEV (reference sequence). CDR3 length: 15 amino acids. The CDR3: CAPAGDGASGNTIYF. CDR3 DNA sequence: TGTGCGCCCGCGGGGGATGGGGCTTCTGGAAACACCATATATTTT.

The chain combines TRBV10-3 with TRBJ2-3, with D unresolved. The CDR3 length is 12 residues. CDR1 and CDR2 from the germline V gene are ENHRY and SYGVKD. V was clipped by 8 bases and J by 0 bases, with 6 bases between them. The CDR3, as DNA: TGTGCCATCCTGGAAAGCACAGATACGCAGTATTTT. Translating it yields CAILESTDTQYF.

Sample share makes this clonotype medium-sized. V gene TRBV3-1 combines with J gene TRBJ1-5; D is uncertain. The V and J ends lost 7 bases and 5 bases respectively, with 6 bases between them. Germline lookup yields CDR1 LGHDT and CDR2 YNNKEL (reference sequence). The CDR3 is 11 amino acids. CDR3 nucleotide sequence: TGTGCCAGCAATGATCATCAGCCCCAGCATTTT. Translating it yields CASNDHQPQHF.

This clonotype occurred many times. This sequence joins TRBV11-3 and TRBJ1-1; unclear D gene. This CDR3 comprises 15 residues. CDR1 and CDR2 from the germline V gene are SGHNT and YENEEA. V shed 1 base and J shed 1 base, with 10 bases lying between them. CDR3 in amino acids: CASSLGRGSNTEAFF. The DNA for the CDR3 is TGTGCCAGCAGCTTAGGCCGGGGATCGAACACTGAAGCTTTCTTT.